The 30 T cell receptor beta chains below were found in one sample sequenced in a study of cytomegalovirus exposure and HLA in healthy donors (dated by TCRdb to 2016 to 2017). The receptor library was made with the immunoSEQ multiplex PCR assay. The multiplex PCR relied on a mix of 60 forward primers for TCR Vbeta segments and 13 reverse primers for TCR Jbeta segments. TCRdb retrieved this table from immuneACCESS and kept in-frame rearrangements only. Not all clones are present; in checked studies, unresolved V genes account for under half, and no reason is known for the remainder. Here the sample has about 150,000 clones; around nine tenths occur a single time. Together, the top ten hold roughly 5.2% of the sample. Input material: PBMCs. The source is a woman aged 25-40 years in good health and CMV-seronegative.

This chain joins TRBV11-2 and TRBJ2-7; 8 nucleotides align to TRBD1. Germline trimming cut 7 bases from V and 6 bases from J; bases unmatched to any gene: 8. Germline V gene data show CDR1 as SGHAT and CDR2 as FQNNGV. The CDR3 is 13 amino acids. As DNA, the CDR3 is TGTGCCAGCACACGAGGACAGGGCGGCGAGCAGTACTTC. Residues: CASTRGQGGEQYF.

The chain couples TRBV6-5 to TRBJ2-7; D remains unclear. The CDR3 length is 15 residues. Germline loops: CDR1 MNHEY, CDR2 SVGAGI. Trimming removed 4 bases at V and 5 bases at J, with 18 bases between. This CDR3 reads CASSSTRHAQNEQYF. The CDR3 nucleotides are TGTGCCAGCAGTTCCACACGACATGCCCAAAACGAGCAGTACTTC.

The sample holds one count of this clone. V is TRBV28 and J is TRBJ1-4; 7 nucleotides align to TRBD1. In germline, CDR1 is MDHEN, CDR2 SYDVKM. V trimming: 5 bases; J trimming: 5 bases; junction bases outside the gene matches: 8. The CDR3 covers 15 residues. CDR3 DNA: TGTGCCAGCAGTCGTCCACAGGGGAGGAATGAAAAACTGTTTTTT. Its translation: CASSRPQGRNEKLFF.

The chain links TRBV4-2 to TRBJ2-5; D perhaps matches TRBD2 (5 bases). This CDR3 comprises 14 residues. V was cut by 0 bases and J by 4 bases, with 9 bases left in between. Germline V gives CDR1 LGHNA, CDR2 YNFKEQ. The CDR3, as DNA: TGTGCCAGCAGCCAAGATGTGGGAGTAGAGACCCAGTACTTC. It specifies CASSQDVGVETQYF.

The chain has TRBV5-1 and TRBJ2-5; 11 nucleotides align to TRBD2. Germline trimming cut 0 bases from V and 2 bases from J; bases unmatched to any gene: 0. Looked up from germline, CDR1 is SGHRS and CDR2 is YFSETQ. The CDR3 spans 15 residues. The CDR3 sequence: CASSLGLAGQETQYF. CDR3 in DNA: TGCGCCAGCAGCTTGGGACTAGCGGGACAAGAGACCCAGTACTTC.

This chain links TRBV5-1 with TRBJ2-1; 11 bases are a match to TRBD2. This CDR3 is 15 amino acids long. Losses at the gene ends were 5 bases for V and 5 bases for J; bases not matched to a gene: 6. CDR1 and CDR2 (germline): SGHRS, YFSETQ. The CDR3 nucleotides are TGCGCCAGCAGTCTAGCGGGGGGAACCCACAATGAGCAGTTCTTC. Protein sequence: CASSLAGGTHNEQFF. The full variable domain, completed using reference TRBV5-1 and TRBJ2-1, is KAGVTQTPRYLIKTRGQQVTLSCSPISGHRSVSWYQQTPGQGLQFLFEYFSETQRNKGNFPGRFSGRQFSNSRSEMNVSTLELGDSALYLCASSLAGGTHNEQFFGPGTRLTVL.

The J gene is TRBJ1-1, the V gene TRBV2; 8 bases align to TRBD1. CDR1 is SNHLY, CDR2 FYNNEI, per germline. J lost 6 bases, V lost 1 base, and 4 bases had no gene match. CDR3 length: 14 amino acids. This CDR3 is CASSEGQGASEAFF. DNA of the CDR3: TGTGCCAGCAGTGAAGGTCAGGGGGCCTCTGAAGCTTTCTTT.

The chain is built from TRBV5-1 and TRBJ2-1, with D possibly TRBD2 on 6 matching bases. The CDR3 consists of 14 residues. Germline values: CDR1 SGHRS, CDR2 YFSETQ. Trimming left V 4 bases short and J 5 bases short, with 13 bases between. The CDR3 sequence: CASSRRTGDNEQFF. The DNA for the CDR3 is TGCGCCAGCAGCCGCCGGACGGGAGACAATGAGCAGTTCTTC.

The chain is built from TRBV7-9 and TRBJ1-4; 9 bases are a match to TRBD1. The V and J ends lost 5 bases and 0 bases, in that order; junction bases with no gene match: 4. Germline values: CDR1 SEHNR, CDR2 FQNEAQ (reference sequence). The CDR3 sequence is 16 residues long. CDR3 in DNA: TGTGCCAGCAGCCAGGGACAGGGTTCAACTAATGAAAAACTGTTTTTT. Encoded protein: CASSQGQGSTNEKLFF.

This clone was detected ten times or more. V is TRBV7-9 and J is TRBJ2-3, with D possibly being TRBD1 (5 bases). Germline V gives CDR1 SEHNR, CDR2 FQNEAQ (reference sequence). The CDR3 spans 16 residues. Trimming left V 1 base short and J 4 bases short, with 15 bases between. The CDR3 region has the DNA TGTGCCAGCAGCTTAGGTCAGGGCCCACACGCAGATACGCAGTATTTT. Protein sequence: CASSLGQGPHADTQYF.

The chain links TRBV15 to TRBJ1-2, with a weak D call TRBD1 (5 bases). Deletions cut 3 bases from V and 4 bases from J, with 15 bases between. CDR3 size: 15 residues. Germline CDR1 is LNHNV and CDR2 is YYDKDF (reference sequence). This chain's CDR3 is CATSSRRDGSYGYTF. The CDR3 DNA reads TGTGCCACCAGCAGTCGGAGGGACGGATCCTATGGCTACACCTTC.

V usage is TRBV7-8 and J usage is TRBJ2-7; 8 nucleotides match TRBD1. The CDR3 extends over 14 amino acids. Per the germline V gene, CDR1 is SGHVS and CDR2 is FQNEAQ. V shed 1 base and J 4 bases; nucleotides not matched to a gene: 3. Here the CDR3 reads CASSLGQGAYEQYF. For the CDR3, the DNA is TGTGCCAGCAGCTTAGGGCAGGGGGCTTACGAGCAGTACTTC.

The gene calls are TRBV6-5 and TRBJ2-7, with 8 bases aligning to TRBD1. The CDR3 spans 15 residues. J gave up 5 bases and V 5 bases, and 11 bases lay outside the gene matches. Germline values: CDR1 MNHEY, CDR2 SVGAGI. The CDR3 bases are TGTGCCAGCAGTAACGGACAGGGAGGTATCCACGAGCAGTACTTC. Encoded protein: CASSNGQGGIHEQYF.

V and J are TRBV6-1 and TRBJ1-6, with D hard to call. Germline loops: CDR1 MNHNS, CDR2 SASEGT. The length of the CDR3 is 13 residues. Trimming took off 5 bases at V and 7 bases at J, with 9 bases between the two ends. The CDR3, as DNA: TGTGCCAGCAGTCGGGGATCGAATTCACCCCTCCACTTT. This gives the protein CASSRGSNSPLHF.

This clone was recorded a few times. The rearrangement uses TRBV29-1 and TRBJ2-7; 9 bases match TRBD1. Germline-derived CDR1 and CDR2 are SQVTM and ANQGSEA. The V segment lost 5 bases and the J segment 2 bases; nucleotides outside the gene matches: 7. This CDR3 comprises 14 residues. The CDR3 coding sequence is TGCAGCGTTACCGGGACAGGGTCACCCTACGAGCAGTACTTC. It is translated as CSVTGTGSPYEQYF.

This clone was seen a handful of times. The J gene is TRBJ2-3, the V gene TRBV6-6; 7 bases map to TRBD2. J was trimmed by 4 bases and V by 5 bases; bases with no gene match: 6. Germline CDR1 is MNHNY and CDR2 is SVGAGI (reference sequence). This CDR3 is 14 amino acids long. The CDR3: CASSAGEESDTQYF. CDR3 in DNA: TGTGCCAGCAGTGCGGGAGAGGAGTCAGATACGCAGTATTTT.

The V call is TRBV7-9, the J call TRBJ2-7; 10 nucleotides line up with TRBD2. V gave up 4 bases and J gave up 1 base; unmatched junction bases: 10. This CDR3 has 17 residues. Looked up from germline, CDR1 is SEHNR and CDR2 is FQNEAQ (reference sequence). CDR3 residues: CASSSPTSGDISYEQYF. The CDR3 DNA reads as TGTGCCAGCAGCTCCCCAACTAGCGGGGATATATCCTACGAGCAGTACTTC.

The rearrangement links TRBV7-2 to TRBJ1-1, with 11 bases matching TRBD1. CDR3 length equals 14 residues. Germline-derived CDR1 and CDR2 are SGHTA and FQGNSA. V shed 10 bases and J 4 bases; nucleotides not matched to a gene: 8. In DNA, the CDR3 is TGTGCCACCGAGGACAGGGGGCTGAGCACTGAAGCTTTCTTT. Its protein product is CATEDRGLSTEAFF.

The chain links TRBV6-6 to TRBJ2-2, with 14 nucleotides matching TRBD2. Germline V gene lookup returns CDR1 MNHNY and CDR2 SVGAGI (reference sequence). The J segment lost 5 bases and the V segment lost 5 bases, leaving 4 bases of the junction unmatched. The CDR3 is 16 residues long. CDR3 loop: CASSGTSGSWTGELFF. As DNA, the CDR3 is TGTGCCAGCAGTGGGACTAGCGGGAGTTGGACCGGGGAGCTGTTTTTT.

The chain couples TRBV5-6 to TRBJ2-5; maybe TRBD2 (6 bases). Germline assignment: CDR1 SGHDT and CDR2 YYEEEE. V was shortened by 1 base and J by 4 bases, with 14 bases between the two germline ends. This CDR3 has 15 residues. CDR3 nucleotide sequence: TGTGCCAGCAGCTTGCGGCGGATGGGGGGAGAGACCCAGTACTTC. Its translation: CASSLRRMGGETQYF. Based on the CDR3 plus reference TRBV5-6 and TRBJ2-5, the full variable domain is DAGVTQSPTHLIKTRGQQVTLRCSPKSGHDTVSWYQQALGQGPQFIFQYYEEEERQRGNFPDRFSGHQFPNYSSELNVNALLLGDSALYLCASSLRRMGGETQYFGPGTRLLVL.

This chain joins TRBV25-1 and TRBJ1-6; 8 bases fit TRBD1. This CDR3 spans 16 amino acids. Germline CDR1 MGHDK, CDR2 SYGVNS. Losses at the gene ends were 3 bases for V and 10 bases for J; bases not matched to a gene: 11. This CDR3 reads CASSDSGRGPGSPLHF. The CDR3 DNA is TGTGCCAGCAGTGATAGTGGCAGGGGGCCGGGATCACCCCTCCACTTT.

The chain employs TRBV7-9 and TRBJ2-5, with 7 bases fitting TRBD2. CDR1 is SEHNR and CDR2 is FQNEAQ in the germline V gene (reference sequence). Losses at the gene ends were 4 bases for V and 2 bases for J; bases not matched to a gene: 10. This CDR3 has 16 residues. CDR3 nucleotides: TGTGCCAGCAGCTCCGGACTAGTGATATATCAAGAGACCCAGTACTTC. It encodes CASSSGLVIYQETQYF.

This chain connects TRBV7-2 to TRBJ2-2; TRBD1 aligns across 10 bases. V shed 8 bases, J shed 7 bases, and the junction held 13 bases outside the gene matches. Germline V gene lookup returns CDR1 SGHTA and CDR2 FQGNSA. The CDR3 contains 16 residues. CDR3 region: CASARDRGPSYGELFF. In DNA form, the CDR3 reads TGTGCCAGCGCCAGGGACAGGGGTCCGAGTTACGGGGAGCTGTTTTTT.

V usage is TRBV4-1 and J usage is TRBJ2-1, with 10 positions matching TRBD2. The V gene end was trimmed by 5 bases and the J gene end by 5 bases; junction bases not matched to a gene: 9. Germline CDR1 reads MGHRA; CDR2 reads YSYEKL. This CDR3 has 16 amino acids. The CDR3 spells CASSTTGTSANNEQFF. The CDR3 DNA reads TGCGCCAGCAGCACGACCGGGACTAGCGCCAACAATGAGCAGTTCTTC.

The chain uses TRBV30 and TRBJ2-2; 7 positions match TRBD2. The CDR3 is made up of 14 amino acids. With 0 bases clipped from V and 6 bases from J, the junction kept 4 bases outside the gene matches. Germline-derived CDR1 and CDR2 are GTSNPN and SVGIG (reference sequence). The CDR3 bases are TGTGCCTGGAGTGTATGGGGGGGGTCCGGGGAGCTGTTTTTT. Residues: CAWSVWGGSGELFF.

This clone appeared once. The chain combines TRBV4-3 with TRBJ2-1, with D possibly being TRBD2 (6 bases). This CDR3 contains 18 residues. Trimming took off 0 bases at V and 4 bases at J, with 19 bases between the two ends. CDR1 is LGHNA and CDR2 is YSLEER in the germline V gene. The CDR3 protein is CASSQDGSGTYLYNEQFF. DNA of the CDR3: TGCGCCAGCAGCCAAGACGGTTCGGGGACTTATTTATACAATGAGCAGTTCTTC.

The rearrangement links TRBV19 to TRBJ1-2; TRBD1 matches at 7 bases. Trimming removed 3 bases from V and 5 bases from J; junction bases left unmatched: 9. This CDR3 has 15 amino acids. Germline assignment: CDR1 LNHDA and CDR2 SQIVND (reference sequence). The CDR3 region is CASSISEGAKYGYTF. As DNA, the CDR3 is TGTGCCAGTAGTATTTCGGAGGGGGCCAAGTATGGCTACACCTTC.

The chain joins TRBV9 to TRBJ2-6; tentative D call: TRBD2 (6 bases). Trimming stripped 0 bases from V and 0 bases from J, with 19 bases between. This CDR3 is built from 20 residues. Germline values: CDR1 SGDLS, CDR2 YYNGEE. The CDR3 region has the DNA TGTGCCAGCAGCGTAGGTTTTGGGGTGGGGGGAAGCTCTGGGGCCAACGTCCTGACTTTC. Its protein product is CASSVGFGVGGSSGANVLTF.

CDR3: CASSSYREREAFF. The CDR3 DNA is TGTGCCAGCAGTTCCTACAGGGAACGAGAAGCTTTCTTT. The chain uses TRBV27 and TRBJ1-1, with D possibly matching TRBD1 (6 bases). This CDR3 spans 13 amino acids. Between the trimmed V and J ends, which lost 4 bases and 8 bases, there was a span of 14 bases. Germline V gene lookup returns CDR1 MNHEY and CDR2 SMNVEV (reference sequence).

The rearrangement joins TRBV5-1 to TRBJ2-7; TRBD2 matches at 13 bases. Germline V gene sequence: CDR1 SGHRS, CDR2 YFSETQ. V lost 1 base and J lost 0; bases outside the gene matches: 4. The CDR3 covers 17 residues. CDR3 sequence (DNA): TGCGCCAGCAGCTTGTGGGGACTAGCGGGAAGCTCCTACGAGCAGTACTTC. This codes for CASSLWGLAGSSYEQYF.